This T cell receptor beta chain was identified in a study of early T cells in non-severe SARS-CoV-2 infection. Study as a whole: The input, bulk RNA from unsorted whole blood, was sequenced, and chains were unpaired. The study, taken as a whole, reports: The VDJdb matching leaned toward anti-spike CD8 responses and overlooked private and CD4 specificities.

Attachment of unique molecular identifiers was made to individual cDNA molecules. In TCRdb, the 5' RACE reads were re-called with MiXCR into one record per CDR3 protein. The top ten clones hold approximately 3.4% of a sample with tens of thousands of distinct CDR3 sequences, approximately 5.6% of them seen once. The CDR3 totals 14 residues. V was shortened by 1 base and J by 2 bases, with 6 bases between the two germline ends. Germline CDR1 and CDR2: MNHEY and SMNVEV (reference sequence). This clonotype was detected ten times or more. The antigen remains undetermined. The V gene is TRBV27, the J gene TRBJ2-1; D is unresolved. Material: whole blood. The sequence was collected from an adult who was a healthcare worker with PCR-confirmed SARS-CoV-2 infection or an uninfected control (not recorded which). As DNA, the CDR3 is TGTGCCAGCAGTTTATTTGGTACCTACAATGAGCAGTTCTTC. Translating it yields CASSLFGTYNEQFF.